Each of the 9 T cell receptor beta chains below was sequenced from the same sample in a study of T cell responses to AZD1222 COVID-19 vaccine. Libraries were prepared by immunoSEQ multiplex PCR; TCRdb keeps only in-frame clonotypes and omits some of them. The sample has under 45,000 clones, 80% to 90% seen once; the top ten hold roughly 29%. Sample: peripheral blood, taken 28 days after the second dose of the MenACWY control vaccine. All receptors derive from an adult who received the MenACWY meningococcal vaccine as a control.

The chain joins TRBV7-2 to TRBJ2-7; 9 nucleotides match TRBD2. The V and J ends lost 3 bases and 4 bases, in that order; junction bases with no gene match: 7. Germline V lookup: CDR1 SGHTA, CDR2 FQGNSA. The CDR3 covers 15 residues. In nucleotides, the CDR3 is TGTGCCAGCAGCTTGGGTTCTAGCGGGACGTACGAGCAGTACTTC. It specifies CASSLGSSGTYEQYF.

The V call is TRBV30, the J call TRBJ2-3; unclear D gene. CDR3 length: 15 amino acids. Trimming left V 7 bases short and J 2 bases short, with 19 bases between. The germline CDR1 and CDR2 sequences are GTSNPN and SVGIG (reference sequence). The CDR3 region is CALTSGGLPTDTQYF. DNA of the CDR3: TGTGCCTTAACTTCTGGCGGCTTACCCACAGATACGCAGTATTTT.

The chain is built from TRBV19 and TRBJ2-7; D perhaps matches TRBD1 (5 bases). V was cut by 6 bases and J by 7 bases, with 19 bases left in between. The CDR3 spans 14 residues. Germline V gives CDR1 LNHDA, CDR2 SQIVND (reference sequence). The CDR3 sequence: CASSPTGAYWEQYF. The DNA of the CDR3 is TGTGCCAGTAGCCCCACTGGGGCCTACTGGGAGCAGTACTTC.

The chain combines TRBV6-5 with TRBJ1-5; unclear D gene. Germline CDR1 and CDR2: MNHEY and SVGAGI. V was pared by 7 bases and J by 7 bases, with 11 bases between. This CDR3 has 12 amino acids. Here the CDR3 DNA reads TGTGCCAGCAACAAATTTGACCAGCCCCAGCATTTT. Its protein product is CASNKFDQPQHF.

This clone has only one observation. V gene TRBV28 combines with J gene TRBJ1-3; no clear D. The length of the CDR3 is 15 residues. V lost 5 bases, J lost 4 bases, and 15 bases lay in between. Germline CDR1 and CDR2: MDHEN and SYDVKM. In DNA, the CDR3 is TGTGCCAGCAGTCTGTTGGGAGGAGGGGGAAACACCATATATTTT. It translates to CASSLLGGGGNTIYF.

The chain couples TRBV28 to TRBJ2-7; D is undetermined. V was shortened by 2 bases and J by 7 bases, with 21 bases between the two germline ends. Per the germline V gene, CDR1 is MDHEN and CDR2 is SYDVKM. This CDR3 has 16 amino acids. The CDR3 region has the DNA TGTGCCAGCAGTTTAATTATGGGTGGGTCTTTGGTTGAGCAGTACTTC. Translation: CASSLIMGGSLVEQYF.

The chain employs TRBV28 and TRBJ1-2, with D unclear. The CDR3 totals 14 residues. The V gene lost 6 bases and the J gene lost 0 bases, with 11 bases spanning the gap. In germline, CDR1 is MDHEN, CDR2 SYDVKM. CDR3 loop: CASRLSGANYGYTF. The CDR3 region has the DNA TGTGCCAGCAGGTTGTCCGGAGCTAACTATGGCTACACCTTC.

The chain couples TRBV30 to TRBJ2-3; D is ambiguous. The V end was cut by 2 bases, the J end by 3 bases, with 12 bases between. The CDR3 has 14 residues. The V gene's germline CDR1 is GTSNPN and CDR2 SVGIG (reference sequence). The CDR3: CAWSSRWGTDTQYF. For the CDR3, the DNA is TGTGCCTGGAGTTCCCGCTGGGGTACAGATACGCAGTATTTT.

CDR3 sequence (DNA): TGTGCCAGCAGTTTACGAGCCGGGGAGCTGTTTTTT. It is translated as CASSLRAGELFF. This sequence joins TRBV28 and TRBJ2-2; D gene unclear. Germline loops: CDR1 MDHEN, CDR2 SYDVKM. The CDR3 loop spans 12 amino acids. With 2 bases removed from V and 6 bases from J, the gap between germline ends came to 4 bases.